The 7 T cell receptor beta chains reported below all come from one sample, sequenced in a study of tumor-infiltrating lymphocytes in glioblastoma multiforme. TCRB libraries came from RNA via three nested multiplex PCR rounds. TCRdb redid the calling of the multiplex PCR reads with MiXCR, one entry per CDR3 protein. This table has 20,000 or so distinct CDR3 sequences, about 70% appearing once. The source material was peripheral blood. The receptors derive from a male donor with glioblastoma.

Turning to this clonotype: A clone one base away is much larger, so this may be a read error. DNA of the CDR3: TGTGCCTGGAGTTTATTCCAGCAGGCTGAAGCTTTCTTT. This sequence encodes CAWSLFQQAEAFF. The chain is built from TRBV30 and TRBJ1-1, with no clear D. Looked up from germline, CDR1 is GTSNPN and CDR2 is SVGIG (reference sequence). V was pared by 2 bases and J by 6 bases, with 13 bases between. The CDR3 sequence is 13 residues long.

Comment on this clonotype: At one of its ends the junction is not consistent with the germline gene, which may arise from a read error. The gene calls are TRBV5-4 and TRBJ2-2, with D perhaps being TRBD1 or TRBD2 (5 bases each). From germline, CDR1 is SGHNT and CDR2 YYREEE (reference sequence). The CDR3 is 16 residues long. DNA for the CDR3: TGTGCCAGCAGCGCCCCGCCGTCAGGCGACACCAGGGAGTTGTTTTTT. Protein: CASSAPPSGDTRELFF.

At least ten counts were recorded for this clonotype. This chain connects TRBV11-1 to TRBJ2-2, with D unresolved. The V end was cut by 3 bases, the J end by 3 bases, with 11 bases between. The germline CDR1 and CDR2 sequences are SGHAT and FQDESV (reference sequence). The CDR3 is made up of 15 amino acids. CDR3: CASSLMATDTGELFF. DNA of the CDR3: TGTGCCAGCAGCTTGATGGCGACGGACACCGGGGAGCTGTTTTTT.

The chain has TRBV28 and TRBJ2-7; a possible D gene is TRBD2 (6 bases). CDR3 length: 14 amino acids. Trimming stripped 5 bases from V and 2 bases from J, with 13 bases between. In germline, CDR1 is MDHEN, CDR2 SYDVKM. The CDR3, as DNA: TGTGCCAGCAGTGCCTCTAGCGCAACCTACGAGCAGTACTTC. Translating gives CASSASSATYEQYF.

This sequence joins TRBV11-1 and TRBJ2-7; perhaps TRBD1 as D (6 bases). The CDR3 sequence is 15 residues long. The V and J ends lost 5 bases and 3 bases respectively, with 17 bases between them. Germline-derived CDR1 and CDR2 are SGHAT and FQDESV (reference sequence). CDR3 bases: TGTGCCAGCAGCCCCTTTGGGACACAACACTACGAGCAGTACTTC. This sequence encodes CASSPFGTQHYEQYF.

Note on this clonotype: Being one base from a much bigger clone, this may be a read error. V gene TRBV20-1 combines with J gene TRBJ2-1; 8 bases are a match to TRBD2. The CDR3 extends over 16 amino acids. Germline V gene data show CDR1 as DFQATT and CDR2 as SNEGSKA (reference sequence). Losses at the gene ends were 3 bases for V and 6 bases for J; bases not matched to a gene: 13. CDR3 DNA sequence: TGCAGTGCTAGGTTGAGTGAAGGGCTAGCGGGCAATGAGCAGTTCTTC. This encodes CSARLSEGLAGNEQFF.

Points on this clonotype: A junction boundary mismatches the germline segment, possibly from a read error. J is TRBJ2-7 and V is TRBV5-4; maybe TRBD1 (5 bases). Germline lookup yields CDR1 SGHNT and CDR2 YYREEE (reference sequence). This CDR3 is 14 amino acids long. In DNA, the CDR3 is TGTGCCGGCAGCTTGACAGTTCACTCCTACGAGCAGTGCTTC. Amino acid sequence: CAGSLTVHSYEQCF.